Sequencing of this T cell receptor beta chain was carried out in a study of cytomegalovirus exposure and HLA in healthy donors. Across the study: From donors who were HLA-typed, an early data release held 80 million or so unique TCRs.

The primer mix had 60 Vbeta and 13 Jbeta primers. Authors' analysis steps: In a later analysis, 8.5 million to 14 million of approximately 86 million unique beta chains occurred in at least two donors. TCRdb's table, derived via immunoSEQ multiplex PCR, lists solely in-frame clones and lacks some. The DNA gave D and trimming, while V, J and clone size come from that table. The sample lists about 190,000 clones; 70% to 90% were seen once. This clone was seen more than once but under ten times. The sample was PBMCs. This receptor was identified in a woman aged 18-29 years in good health and CMV-seropositive.

CDR3 protein: CASSLVANPYVEQFF. CDR3 nucleotides: TGCGCCAGCAGCTTGGTAGCTAATCCTTACGTTGAGCAGTTCTTC. The rearrangement joins TRBV5-1 to TRBJ2-1; D remains unclear. The V gene lost 0 bases and the J gene lost 9 bases, with 16 bases spanning the gap. Germline V gives CDR1 SGHRS, CDR2 YFSETQ. There are 15 residues in the CDR3.